This entry describes one T cell receptor (beta chain). Individuals drawn from 24 US areas were roughly 18 to 95 years old. Germline CDR1 SGHKS, CDR2 YYEKEE (reference sequence). Deletions cut 3 bases from V and 1 base from J, with 14 bases between. The CDR3 has 15 amino acids. Profiling relied on immunoSEQ multiplex PCR, and the TCRdb table lists in-frame clones only, not all of them. The sample contains fewer than 350,000 clones, around nine tenths of which appear only once. This specimen comes from a study of blood T cell repertoires in COVID-19. The J gene is TRBJ2-7, the V gene TRBV5-5; D is possibly TRBD1 (6 bases). Source material: PBMCs or T cells enriched from blood (not recorded which). This TCR came from a man in his fifties or sixties who had recovered from COVID-19. In DNA, the CDR3 is TGTGCCAGCAGCTCGCGGACAGATTGGTCCTACGAGCAGTACTTC. Encoded protein: CASSSRTDWSYEQYF.